Listed below are T cell receptor beta chains from one sample, sequenced in a study of T cells in Graves' hyperthyroidism and ophthalmopathy. One entry per CDR3 protein results from TCRdb running MiXCR on the multiplex PCR reads. Seen here are some 580,000 distinct CDR3 sequences, around 15% observed once, and the top ten hold roughly 3%. Sequenced sample: blood. These receptors came from a middle-aged woman with Graves' ophthalmopathy. Each CDR3 is given with its conserved first and last residue. Fields, in order: CDR3 DNA, CDR3 protein, D gene, J gene, V gene, clone size. A D gene is named only where the DNA matches it firmly. Not every row has a clone size; where given, it reads once, few, many or a size class.

DNA: TGTGCCAGCAGCAGCCCCCGGACAAGGGTCACTGAAGCTTTCTTT; CDR3: CASSSPRTRVTEAFF; D: .; J: TRBJ1-1; V: TRBV28; size: .
DNA: TGTGCCAGCAGTTTCGGGGGCAGGGCTGGGACGAATGAGCAGTTCTTC; CDR3: CASSFGGRAGTNEQFF; D: .; J: TRBJ2-1; V: TRBV28; size: few
DNA: TGTGCCAGCAGCTCCGCCGGCGGGTTCACCGGGGAGCTGTTTTTT; CDR3: CASSSAGGFTGELFF; D: .; J: TRBJ2-2; V: TRBV7-3; size: .
DNA: TGCAGTGCAACGAGACATATGAACACTGAAGCTTTCTTT; CDR3: CSATRHMNTEAFF; D: .; J: TRBJ1-1; V: TRBV20-1; size: many
DNA: TGTGCCAGCAGTTCCCGGGGGCCGGGAGGCTACACCTTC; CDR3: CASSSRGPGGYTF; D: .; J: TRBJ1-2; V: TRBV12-3/TRBV12-4; size: many
DNA: TGCAGTGCCCGAGCACTAGCTCCCGAGCAGTACTTC; CDR3: CSARALAPEQYF; D: .; J: TRBJ2-7; V: TRBV20-1; size: few
DNA: TGTGCCAGCAGTTTAAAGCGACTAGCGGGGCCATCCTACAATGAGCAGTTCTTC; CDR3: CASSLKRLAGPSYNEQFF; D: TRBD2; J: TRBJ2-1; V: TRBV12-3/TRBV12-4; size: few
DNA: TGTGCCAGCAGCTTAGGGGGACTAGCGGGAGGGTCGGGGGAGACCCAGTACTTC; CDR3: CASSLGGLAGGSGETQYF; D: TRBD2; J: TRBJ2-5; V: TRBV7-2; size: few
DNA: TGTGCCAGCAGCCTACCGGGACAGCTCGTGTATTTT; CDR3: CASSLPGQLVYF; D: TRBD1; J: TRBJ2-3; V: TRBV7-9; size: many
DNA: TGCGCCAGCAGCTTAGGACCCGGAGGTGAAGAGCAGTTCTTC; CDR3: CASSLGPGGEEQFF; D: .; J: TRBJ2-1; V: TRBV11-2; size: .
DNA: TGTGCCAGCAGCCCTCGGGGACGGGACAGCGGCTATGGCTACACCTTC; CDR3: CASSPRGRDSGYGYTF; D: TRBD1; J: TRBJ1-2; V: TRBV11-1; size: many
DNA: TGTACCAGCAGTGACAGAACTAATGAAAAACTGTTTTTT; CDR3: CTSSDRTNEKLFF; D: .; J: TRBJ1-4; V: TRBV2; size: .
DNA: TGTGCCAGCAGTGCCGGGACAGGGTTCAGCACAGATACGCAGTATTTT; CDR3: CASSAGTGFSTDTQYF; D: TRBD1; J: TRBJ2-3; V: TRBV2; size: many
DNA: TGTGCCAGCAGTTACCTGGTTACTGGCTATGGCTACACCTTC; CDR3: CASSYLVTGYGYTF; D: .; J: TRBJ1-2; V: TRBV6-2/TRBV6-3; size: many
DNA: TGTGCCAGCAGCCCCGGACTAGCGCTTTACAATGAGCAGTTCTTC; CDR3: CASSPGLALYNEQFF; D: TRBD2; J: TRBJ2-1; V: TRBV7-3; size: .
DNA: TGTGCCAGCAGCTTAGTGGGTCAGCTCACCGGGGAGCTGTTTTTT; CDR3: CASSLVGQLTGELFF; D: .; J: TRBJ2-2; V: TRBV7-2; size: .
DNA: TGTGCCAGCAGTTCCTACGACACAGGTGGGACTTCACCCCTCCACTTT; CDR3: CASSSYDTGGTSPLHF; D: .; J: TRBJ1-6; V: TRBV27; size: few
DNA: TGCGCCAGCAGCTTGCGGCAGATGAACACTGAAGCTTTCTTT; CDR3: CASSLRQMNTEAFF; D: .; J: TRBJ1-1; V: TRBV5-1; size: many
DNA: TGTGCCAGCAGCTTACAGATACAAGAGACCCAGTACTTC; CDR3: CASSLQIQETQYF; D: .; J: TRBJ2-5; V: TRBV11-2; size: many
DNA: TGTGCCAGCAGTTACGACAGAAACTACGAGCAGTACTTC; CDR3: CASSYDRNYEQYF; D: .; J: TRBJ2-7; V: TRBV6-5; size: many
DNA: TGTGCCAGCAGTGACAGTCACAATGAGCAGTTCTTC; CDR3: CASSDSHNEQFF; D: .; J: TRBJ2-1; V: TRBV6-4; size: few
DNA: TGTGCCAGCAGCAAATACGGGAGGGATAATGAGCAGTTCTTC; CDR3: CASSKYGRDNEQFF; D: TRBD2; J: TRBJ2-1; V: TRBV7-2; size: many
DNA: TGTGCCAGCAGCTTAGTAACGGGCGAAGAGACCCAGTACTTC; CDR3: CASSLVTGEETQYF; D: .; J: TRBJ2-5; V: TRBV7-8; size: many
DNA: TGTGCCAGCAGTTTGGTCGGACAGGCCTATCGCTACACCTTC; CDR3: CASSLVGQAYRYTF; D: TRBD1; J: TRBJ1-2; V: TRBV12-3/TRBV12-4; size: many
DNA: TGTGCCAGCACTCAGCCACCAGCGGGAGGGCGCACCGGGGAGCTGTTTTTT; CDR3: CASTQPPAGGRTGELFF; D: TRBD2; J: TRBJ2-2; V: TRBV12-3/TRBV12-4; size: many
DNA: TGTGCCAGCACGCGGGGAGGCTACGAGCAGTACTTC; CDR3: CASTRGGYEQYF; D: .; J: TRBJ2-7; V: TRBV2; size: many
DNA: TGCAGCGAGGGACAGGGGACAGATACGCAGTATTTT; CDR3: CSEGQGTDTQYF; D: TRBD1; J: TRBJ2-3; V: TRBV29-1; size: .
DNA: TGTGCCAGCAGTGAAGCCCCCGGAGGGAGGGGAGGAGAGACCCAGTACTTC; CDR3: CASSEAPGGRGGETQYF; D: TRBD2; J: TRBJ2-5; V: TRBV6-1; size: many
DNA: TGTGCCAGCAGTCCCGGGACTGGTAAGCAGTACTTC; CDR3: CASSPGTGKQYF; D: .; J: TRBJ2-7; V: TRBV12-3/TRBV12-4; size: many
DNA: TGCGCCAGCAGCCAGGGTTACCTCGCCCTCAATGAGCAGTACTTC; CDR3: CASSQGYLALNEQYF; D: .; J: TRBJ2-7; V: TRBV4-1; size: .
DNA: TGTGCCAGCAGCTTAATCGGGAGTAGCACTGAAGCTTTCTTT; CDR3: CASSLIGSSTEAFF; D: .; J: TRBJ1-1; V: TRBV7-2; size: few
DNA: TGTGCCAGCAGTTTTCTAGGCGGACCTCAGCCCCAGCATTTT; CDR3: CASSFLGGPQPQHF; D: .; J: TRBJ1-5; V: TRBV12-3/TRBV12-4; size: .
DNA: TGTGCCAGCTCACCTCGTACATCGGAGACCCAGTACTTC; CDR3: CASSPRTSETQYF; D: .; J: TRBJ2-5; V: TRBV18; size: few
DNA: TGTGCCAGCAGTTCCTGCGGGGCTTCCGACACTGAAGCTTTCTTT; CDR3: CASSSCGASDTEAFF; D: .; J: TRBJ1-1; V: TRBV6-1; size: many
DNA: TGCGCCAGCAGCTTGGGGGGACAGGGTCTACGGCAAGAGACCCAGTACTTC; CDR3: CASSLGGQGLRQETQYF; D: TRBD1; J: TRBJ2-5; V: TRBV5-1; size: .
DNA: TGTGCCAGCAGTGATTTAGCGGGGGGGCAGAATGAGCAGTTCTTC; CDR3: CASSDLAGGQNEQFF; D: TRBD2; J: TRBJ2-1; V: TRBV28; size: many
DNA: TGCAGTGCTAGTAAGGCTGGCAACACCATATATTTT; CDR3: CSASKAGNTIYF; D: .; J: TRBJ1-3; V: TRBV20-1; size: few
DNA: TGTGCCAGCAGTGAAATTGACGGGAGCTCCTACAATGAGCAGTTCTTC; CDR3: CASSEIDGSSYNEQFF; D: .; J: TRBJ2-1; V: TRBV2; size: many
DNA: TGCAGTGCTAGAGCAAGTCATGGCGAGCAGTACTTC; CDR3: CSARASHGEQYF; D: .; J: TRBJ2-7; V: TRBV20-1; size: .
DNA: TGTGCCAGCAGTGACAGACTAGCGGAAATCTCCTACGAGCAGTACTTC; CDR3: CASSDRLAEISYEQYF; D: TRBD2; J: TRBJ2-7; V: TRBV2; size: many
DNA: TGCGCCAGCAGCCAGACAGCAATCCAAGAGACCCAGTACTTC; CDR3: CASSQTAIQETQYF; D: .; J: TRBJ2-5; V: TRBV4-1; size: many
DNA: TGTGCCAGCAGGGGACAGGTAAACACTGAAGCTTTCTTT; CDR3: CASRGQVNTEAFF; D: TRBD1; J: TRBJ1-1; V: TRBV28; size: many
DNA: TGCAGCGTGGGACGGTCGACTGAAGCTTTCTTT; CDR3: CSVGRSTEAFF; D: .; J: TRBJ1-1; V: TRBV29-1; size: many
DNA: TGTGCCACCGACGACAGGGAGAACACTGAAGCTTTCTTT; CDR3: CATDDRENTEAFF; D: TRBD1; J: TRBJ1-1; V: TRBV28; size: .
DNA: TGCGCCAGCAGCTTGGTAGGCAGGGTTACAGATACGCAGTATTTT; CDR3: CASSLVGRVTDTQYF; D: .; J: TRBJ2-3; V: TRBV5-1; size: many
DNA: TGTGCCAGCAGCCGGAATTCCGCTGAAGATACGCAGTATTTT; CDR3: CASSRNSAEDTQYF; D: .; J: TRBJ2-3; V: TRBV7-3; size: many
DNA: TGTGCCAGCAGAGACTCGGGACAGGTTACCTACGAGCAGTACTTC; CDR3: CASRDSGQVTYEQYF; D: TRBD1; J: TRBJ2-7; V: TRBV28; size: many
DNA: TGTGCCAGCAGTTTAGTCGGAGGGGGGAACACTGAAGCTTTCTTT; CDR3: CASSLVGGGNTEAFF; D: .; J: TRBJ1-1; V: TRBV12-3/TRBV12-4; size: few
DNA: TGTGCTAGGCCCCCTACGATCGGAGGGCCGAATTCGACAGATACGCAGTATTTT; CDR3: CARPPTIGGPNSTDTQYF; D: .; J: TRBJ2-3; V: TRBV12-5; size: few
DNA: TGTGCCAGCAGCCAACTGGCGGGAGGGAGCGGCAATGAGCAGTTCTTC; CDR3: CASSQLAGGSGNEQFF; D: TRBD2; J: TRBJ2-1; V: TRBV3-1; size: many
DNA: TGTGCCAGCAGCCTCAGAGGGGGGGGCCCCTACAATGAGCAGTTCTTC; CDR3: CASSLRGGGPYNEQFF; D: .; J: TRBJ2-1; V: TRBV7-9; size: few
DNA: TGCGCCAGCAGCTGGGGAAGCGGGAGAGTGGGGTCAGATACGCAGTATTTT; CDR3: CASSWGSGRVGSDTQYF; D: TRBD2; J: TRBJ2-3; V: TRBV5-1; size: .
DNA: TGCAGTGCCGGGCCCCAGCGGGCCGGGGCCAACGTCCTGACTTTC; CDR3: CSAGPQRAGANVLTF; D: .; J: TRBJ2-6; V: TRBV20-1; size: few
DNA: TGTGCCAGCAGCAAGGTCCAGGGGGCGAGGGAGCAGTTCTTC; CDR3: CASSKVQGAREQFF; D: TRBD1; J: TRBJ2-1; V: TRBV28; size: once